The 20 T cell receptor beta chains in this list originate from one sample, sequenced in a study of cytomegalovirus exposure and HLA in healthy donors. It was with 60 Vbeta and 13 Jbeta primers that the PCR ran. Sequencing was performed with immunoSEQ multiplex PCR; in TCRdb, only in-frame clones are kept and a portion is missing. The profile shows 95,000 to 150,000 clones, roughly 71% of them singletons. What was sequenced was PBMCs. The receptors here all came from a woman aged 40 to 50 in good health and CMV-seropositive.

On this clone: Compared with germline, one end of the junction differs, possibly owing to a read error. The chain has TRBV18 and TRBJ1-1; TRBD1 matches 7 bases. This CDR3 is built from 13 residues. Looked up from germline, CDR1 is KGHSH and CDR2 is LQKENI. DNA for the CDR3: TGTGCCAGCTCACCAAGAGACAGGGCTGACGCTTTCTTT. The encoded protein is CASSPRDRADAFF.

The rearrangement joins TRBV19 to TRBJ2-1, with 7 bases identical to TRBD1. Germline V gives CDR1 LNHDA, CDR2 SQIVND (reference sequence). This CDR3 has 16 residues. Germline trimming cut 4 bases from V and 2 bases from J; bases unmatched to any gene: 8. CDR3 bases: TGTGCCAGTAGTACGAAACAGGGGTCAACCTACAATGAGCAGTTCTTC. Protein product: CASSTKQGSTYNEQFF.

V and J are TRBV5-4 and TRBJ2-7; 8 bases match TRBD2. Trimming took 2 bases from V and 6 from J; bases not matched to a gene: 7. The CDR3 covers 14 residues. Germline V lookup: CDR1 SGHNT, CDR2 YYREEE (reference sequence). The DNA for the CDR3 is TGTGCCAGCAGCTTACAGCGGGGGCCTGGCGAGCAGTACTTC. Translated, it gives CASSLQRGPGEQYF.

CDR3 DNA sequence: TGTGCCAGCAGCCTACAGGGTAACTATGGCTACACCTTC. Its protein is CASSLQGNYGYTF. This chain joins TRBV11-2 and TRBJ1-2; maybe TRBD1 (6 bases). Trimming cost V 5 bases and J 1 base, with 8 bases left between them. Germline V gene lookup returns CDR1 SGHAT and CDR2 FQNNGV. CDR3 length: 13 residues.

In this sample, this clone turned up a few times. The chain is built from TRBV10-3 and TRBJ1-3, with D perhaps TRBD1 (5 bases). Germline V gives CDR1 ENHRY, CDR2 SYGVKD. The CDR3 covers 15 residues. Trimming removed 8 bases at V and 4 bases at J, with 18 bases between. The CDR3 nucleotides are TGTGCCATCGGGGCAGGGCTCCAGCAGGGAAACACCATATATTTT. This encodes CAIGAGLQQGNTIYF.

This clone was picked up a small number of times. The CDR3 sequence: CASRDFSGNTIYF. The CDR3 region has the DNA TGTGCCAGCAGGGACTTCTCTGGAAACACCATATATTTT. The chain couples TRBV6-5 to TRBJ1-3; the D is unclear. There are 13 residues in the CDR3. Germline-derived CDR1 and CDR2 are MNHEY and SVGAGI. V was clipped by 6 bases and J by 0 bases, with 6 bases between them.

The V call is TRBV19, the J call TRBJ1-5; 7 bases fit TRBD1. The germline V gene has CDR1 LNHDA and CDR2 SQIVND (reference sequence). After removal of 1 base from V and 1 base from J, the junction contained 4 bases not matched to a gene. The length of the CDR3 is 16 residues. CDR3 in amino acids: CASSIGGGPSNQPQHF. The CDR3 DNA follows: TGTGCCAGTAGTATAGGAGGGGGCCCGAGCAATCAGCCCCAGCATTTT.

This chain links TRBV25-1 with TRBJ1-1; tentatively, D is TRBD1 (5 bases). Trimming shortened V by 0 bases and J by 7 bases, and 9 bases separated the two germline ends. The CDR3 totals 13 residues. CDR1 is MGHDK, CDR2 SYGVNS, per germline. CDR3 in amino acids: CASSEYGQGEAFF. The DNA for the CDR3 is TGTGCCAGCAGTGAATACGGTCAGGGTGAAGCTTTCTTT.

V and J are TRBV11-1 and TRBJ2-5; unclear D gene. CDR1 and CDR2 from the germline V gene are SGHAT and FQDESV (reference sequence). The CDR3 covers 13 residues. Trimming stripped 3 bases from V and 1 base from J, with 6 bases between. The CDR3 nucleotides are TGTGCCAGCAGCTTCTACAGCCAAGAGACCCAGTACTTC. Protein: CASSFYSQETQYF.

The J gene is TRBJ1-1, the V gene TRBV4-2, with D maybe TRBD1 (5 bases). The CDR3 spans 13 residues. Looked up from germline, CDR1 is LGHNA and CDR2 is YNFKEQ. Trimming left V 6 bases short and J 7 bases short, with 15 bases between. As DNA, the CDR3 is TGTGCCAGCAGTAGGGGTAACGAGGTTGAAGCTTTCTTT. Protein product: CASSRGNEVEAFF.

The V and J genes are TRBV18 and TRBJ2-5; 8 bases line up with TRBD2. The germline gives CDR1 KGHSH, CDR2 LQKENI. CDR3 size: 16 residues. V dropped 2 bases and J dropped 0; count of bases not matched to a gene: 5. The CDR3 DNA follows: TGTGCCAGCTCACCAGCGGCGGGGGGACACCAAGAGACCCAGTACTTC. This translates into CASSPAAGGHQETQYF.

The chain has TRBV30 and TRBJ2-2; tentative D call: TRBD1 (5 bases). Germline V lookup: CDR1 GTSNPN, CDR2 SVGIG (reference sequence). V dropped 0 bases and J dropped 3 bases, with 8 bases sitting between them. The CDR3 loop spans 14 amino acids. CDR3 DNA sequence: TGTGCCTGGAGTGTACCAGGGTACACCGGGGAGCTGTTTTTT. Translation: CAWSVPGYTGELFF.

A few counts support this clone. This chain connects TRBV7-8 to TRBJ1-1; the match to TRBD1 covers 9 bases. The CDR3 length is 15 residues. The J segment lost 7 bases and the V segment lost 3 bases, leaving 9 bases of the junction unmatched. Germline V gene data show CDR1 as SGHVS and CDR2 as FQNEAQ. This CDR3 is CASSLRDRALNEAFF. The CDR3 DNA reads TGTGCCAGCAGCTTGAGGGACAGGGCATTAAATGAAGCTTTCTTT.

V gene TRBV7-2 combines with J gene TRBJ1-1, with D tentatively TRBD1 (5 bases). V was cut by 5 bases and J by 3 bases, with 10 bases left in between. From germline, CDR1 is SGHTA and CDR2 FQGNSA. This CDR3 contains 13 residues. The CDR3 loop is CASSPTGDTEAFF. DNA for the CDR3: TGTGCCAGCAGCCCAACGGGGGACACTGAAGCTTTCTTT.

This clone was detected once. The chain recombines TRBV7-6 with TRBJ1-1, with D tentatively TRBD1 (6 bases). With 7 bases removed from V and 8 bases from J, the gap between germline ends came to 11 bases. The germline CDR1 and CDR2 sequences are SGHVS and FNYEAQ. This CDR3 is 11 amino acids long. CDR3 sequence reads: CASTYREEAFF. The CDR3 DNA reads as TGTGCCAGCACCTACAGGGAGGAAGCTTTCTTT.

The V call is TRBV4-2, the J call TRBJ2-5; D is uncertain. The CDR3 contains 14 residues. In germline, CDR1 is LGHNA, CDR2 YNFKEQ. The V end lost 4 bases, the J end lost 4 bases, and 13 bases lay between the germline ends. The CDR3 loop is CASSPSPGRETQYF. The CDR3 DNA reads as TGTGCCAGCAGCCCATCCCCGGGTAGAGAGACCCAGTACTTC.

This clone showed up just once. The chain uses TRBV2 and TRBJ2-5, with D possibly matching TRBD1 (7 bases). From germline, CDR1 is SNHLY and CDR2 FYNNEI. The V end lost 1 base, the J end lost 2 bases, and 11 bases lay between the germline ends. This CDR3 has 15 amino acids. CDR3 coding DNA: TGTGCCAGCAGTGAAGGCGGGACAGTACAAGAGACCCAGTACTTC. As protein: CASSEGGTVQETQYF.

The J gene is TRBJ2-7, the V gene TRBV12-5; 14 bases are shared with TRBD2. V lost 6 bases to trimming and J lost 5 bases; unmatched junction nucleotides: 9. The CDR3 runs 16 residues. Germline V CDR1 and CDR2: LGHNT, FRNRAP. DNA of the CDR3: TGTGCTAGTGGGAACCGACTAGCGGGGGGGCCCCACGAGCAGTACTTC. Translation gives CASGNRLAGGPHEQYF.

The sample holds one count of this clone. This chain links TRBV28 with TRBJ1-5; no reliable D call. The CDR3 has 14 amino acids. V dropped 6 bases and J dropped 0 bases, with 9 bases sitting between them. The V gene's germline CDR1 is MDHEN and CDR2 SYDVKM. The CDR3 sequence: CASSLTPSNQPQHF. The DNA of the CDR3 is TGTGCCAGCAGCCTGACACCTAGCAATCAGCCCCAGCATTTT.

V gene TRBV6-5 combines with J gene TRBJ1-2; D not certain. Trimming removed 4 bases from V and 8 bases from J, with 17 bases in between. This CDR3 is built from 14 residues. CDR1 is MNHEY and CDR2 is SVGAGI in the germline V gene. CDR3 in DNA: TGTGCCAGCAGTTTCGACGGAGGCGCGGGGGGCTACACCTTC. It specifies CASSFDGGAGGYTF.